The TCR beta chain under discussion was sequenced for a study of beta chain features in type 1 diabetes. Germline assignment: CDR1 MDHEN and CDR2 SYDVKM. After removal of 1 base from V and 2 bases from J, the junction contained 7 bases not matched to a gene. The CDR3 runs 16 residues. Expressed TCRB transcripts got sequenced, as all isolated RNA was reverse transcribed. Only in-frame clones appear in the TCRdb table, and some are missing; sequencing was by immunoSEQ multiplex PCR. The sample consists of 860,000 or so clones, about 17% of them appearing once. This clonotype was sampled from a woman younger than 30 in good health. The sample consisted of naive CD4+ T cells from blood. The chain has TRBV28 and TRBJ2-5; 7 bases map to TRBD1. CDR3 DNA: TGTGCCAGCAGTTTATTGGGTGACAGGGATCAAGAGACCCAGTACTTC. This translates into CASSLLGDRDQETQYF.